A single sample is the source of the 20 T cell receptor beta chains below, sequenced in a study of T cells in Graves' hyperthyroidism and ophthalmopathy. Amplified TCR beta CDR3 regions derived from RNA transcripts. The TCR CDR3 first-round RT-PCR relied on the HTBI primer set. One entry per CDR3 protein results from TCRdb running MiXCR on the multiplex PCR reads. The table records approximately 740,000 distinct CDR3 sequences, less than 15% of them present only once. The sample was blood. These receptors were taken from a young woman with Graves' hyperthyroidism.

In this sample, this clonotype turned up many times. The chain combines TRBV4-1 with TRBJ1-6; D gene unclear. V gave up 4 bases and J gave up 10 bases, with 26 bases separating them. There are 18 residues in the CDR3. Per the germline V gene, CDR1 is MGHRA and CDR2 is YSYEKL. In DNA, the CDR3 is TGCGCCAGCAGCCCCCGGGGTCGAGAAGGAATGAAGAGGTCACCCCTCCACTTT. This gives the protein CASSPRGREGMKRSPLHF.

The chain combines TRBV10-3 with TRBJ1-6, with a tentative D call TRBD1 (5 bases). V was pared by 6 bases and J by 0 bases, with 6 bases between. The CDR3 spans 14 residues. The V gene's germline CDR1 is ENHRY and CDR2 SYGVKD. The CDR3 DNA reads as TGTGCCATCAGGGACAACTCCTATAATTCACCCCTCCACTTT. This codes for CAIRDNSYNSPLHF.

The rearrangement joins TRBV6-2 or TRBV6-3 to TRBJ2-1; D remains unclear. CDR1 and CDR2 from the germline V gene are MNHEY and SVGEGT. The CDR3 extends over 16 amino acids. V dropped 1 base and J dropped 3 bases, with 13 bases sitting between them. The CDR3 bases are TGTGCCAGCAGTTACTTTGCTTTCGTGGGCTACAATGAGCAGTTCTTC. This translates into CASSYFAFVGYNEQFF.

This clonotype came up many times. The chain recombines TRBV28 with TRBJ2-7; TRBD1 might be the D (6 bases). The germline V and J ends were trimmed by 5 bases and 1 base, with 9 bases remaining between them. Germline loops: CDR1 MDHEN, CDR2 SYDVKM. The CDR3 spans 13 residues. The CDR3 region is CASSGRGSYEQYF. CDR3 sequence (DNA): TGTGCCAGCAGTGGCAGGGGATCCTACGAGCAGTACTTC.

This clonotype has a count of ten or more. The rearrangement links TRBV6-1 to TRBJ1-2, with a possible D match to TRBD1 (5 bases). Germline CDR1 reads MNHNS; CDR2 reads SASEGT. V lost 7 bases and J lost 7, with 16 bases in between. This CDR3 has 13 amino acids. Written as DNA, the CDR3 is TGTGCCAGCACCTCTCCGGGGGGAGGTGGCTACACCTTC. Translation: CASTSPGGGGYTF.

Here the CDR3 DNA reads TGTGCCAGCAGCCCTCGACTAGCGGGAGATCTCTACGAGCAGTACTTC. It translates to CASSPRLAGDLYEQYF. The rearrangement joins TRBV13 to TRBJ2-7; 12 positions match TRBD2. V was pared by 5 bases and J by 3 bases, with 8 bases of the junction left unmatched. Per germline, CDR1 PRHDT and CDR2 FYEKMQ (reference sequence). This CDR3 is 16 amino acids long.

This clonotype was picked up many times. The rearrangement joins TRBV7-9 to TRBJ1-1; tentatively, D is TRBD1 (6 bases). The CDR3 spans 12 residues. The germline V gene has CDR1 SEHNR and CDR2 FQNEAQ (reference sequence). Trimming pared 4 bases from V and 5 bases from J, leaving 8 bases between. The CDR3 region is CASSSGQTEAFF. CDR3 bases: TGTGCCAGCAGCTCCGGACAGACTGAAGCTTTCTTT.

The V call is TRBV20-1, the J call TRBJ1-6; no reliable D call. V was cut by 5 bases and J by 2 bases, with 10 bases left in between. This CDR3 is built from 14 residues. From germline, CDR1 is DFQATT and CDR2 SNEGSKA (reference sequence). The CDR3 DNA follows: TGCAGTGCTGCGCCCGGGGCCTATAATTCACCCCTCCACTTT. Its protein is CSAAPGAYNSPLHF.

The rearrangement links TRBV6-1 to TRBJ1-4; D not resolved. Germline V gives CDR1 MNHNS, CDR2 SASEGT. The ends were cut back, 7 bases at V and 0 bases at J, with 9 bases in the middle. This CDR3 has 14 amino acids. The CDR3 is CASTVAATNEKLFF. The CDR3 coding sequence is TGTGCCAGCACCGTAGCTGCAACTAATGAAAAACTGTTTTTT.

V usage is TRBV29-1 and J usage is TRBJ1-2; D gene unclear. Germline lookup yields CDR1 SQVTM and CDR2 ANQGSEA. The CDR3 runs 15 residues. V gave up 7 bases and J gave up 8 bases, with 26 bases separating them. CDR3 amino acids: CSAQTYGALASGYTF. The CDR3 bases are TGCAGCGCCCAAACTTATGGAGCACTGGCAAGCGGCTACACCTTC.

There are many counts of this clonotype. The chain combines TRBV27 with TRBJ1-5; no firm D call. Germline V gene lookup returns CDR1 MNHEY and CDR2 SMNVEV (reference sequence). The CDR3 totals 15 residues. V lost 3 bases and J 3 bases, leaving 12 bases between the germline ends. CDR3 bases: TGTGCCAGCAGTTTTCGTGAGGGAATCAATCAGCCCCAGCATTTT. This translates into CASSFREGINQPQHF.

V and J are TRBV27 and TRBJ2-1; 8 bases fit TRBD2. Looked up from germline, CDR1 is MNHEY and CDR2 is SMNVEV (reference sequence). V lost 3 bases, J lost 10 bases, and 8 bases stayed unmatched. The CDR3 runs to 14 residues. The CDR3 loop is CASSFRAGVLEQFF. CDR3 DNA sequence: TGTGCCAGCAGTTTCCGAGCGGGAGTCCTGGAGCAGTTCTTC.

This clonotype was picked up many times. The V and J genes are TRBV3-1 and TRBJ2-7, with D perhaps matching TRBD2 (6 bases). The V gene lost 2 bases and the J gene lost 6 bases, with 14 bases spanning the gap. Germline V gene data show CDR1 as LGHDT and CDR2 as YNNKEL (reference sequence). The CDR3 sequence is 14 residues long. CDR3 sequence reads: CASSQPGEKGEQYF. The CDR3 DNA follows: TGTGCCAGCAGCCAACCGGGAGAGAAGGGCGAGCAGTACTTC.

This clonotype appeared many times. This chain joins TRBV20-1 and TRBJ2-3; no clear D. This CDR3 comprises 14 residues. Germline assignment: CDR1 DFQATT and CDR2 SNEGSKA (reference sequence). V lost 0 bases to trimming and J lost 4 bases, with 11 bases between them. CDR3: CSARDRPDADTQYF. CDR3 nucleotide sequence: TGCAGTGCTAGAGATCGTCCCGACGCAGATACGCAGTATTTT.

This chain links TRBV6-2 or TRBV6-3 with TRBJ2-3; 8 nucleotides agree with TRBD2. The CDR3 length is 16 residues. The germline V gene encodes CDR1 MNHEY and CDR2 SVGEGT. V lost 5 bases, J lost 5 bases, and 12 bases stayed unmatched. The CDR3 here is CASSAPAGGLIDTQYF. The CDR3 DNA is TGTGCCAGCAGTGCCCCGGCGGGAGGCCTAATAGATACGCAGTATTTT.

This clonotype was found many times. This sequence joins TRBV24-1 and TRBJ2-2; 7 positions agree with TRBD2. The V gene end was trimmed by 4 bases and the J gene end by 4 bases; junction bases not matched to a gene: 11. The CDR3 is 17 residues long. Germline-derived CDR1 and CDR2 are KGHDR and SFDVKD. The CDR3 sequence: CATSEGGLQASTGELFF. CDR3 DNA sequence: TGTGCCACCAGTGAGGGAGGGCTCCAAGCCAGCACCGGGGAGCTGTTTTTT.

This clonotype was seen at least ten times. This chain joins TRBV20-1 and TRBJ1-5, with TRBD1 matching 9 bases. The junction had 6 bases not matched to a gene; V was cut back by 5 bases and J by 1 base. This CDR3 is built from 15 residues. Per the germline V gene, CDR1 is DFQATT and CDR2 is SNEGSKA (reference sequence). CDR3 protein: CSAPTGQGSNQPQHF. Here the CDR3 DNA reads TGCAGTGCTCCCACAGGACAGGGGAGCAATCAGCCCCAGCATTTT.

This clonotype was recorded a few times. DNA of the CDR3: TGTGCCAGTAGTAGAGGGAGGGGGCGAAAGACTGAAGCTTTCTTT. This sequence encodes CASSRGRGRKTEAFF. V gene TRBV19 combines with J gene TRBJ1-1; TRBD1 matches 7 bases. CDR3 size: 15 residues. The germline V gene encodes CDR1 LNHDA and CDR2 SQIVND (reference sequence). Losses at the gene ends were 4 bases for V and 5 bases for J; bases not matched to a gene: 10.

The chain is built from TRBV12-3 or TRBV12-4 and TRBJ2-7; a weak D match, TRBD2 (5 bases). V lost 6 bases, J lost 3 bases, and 18 bases lay in between. The CDR3 loop spans 15 amino acids. The CDR3 coding sequence is TGTGCCAGCAGCGCAGACTACTCTGGGAGCTACGAGCAGTACTTC. It codes for CASSADYSGSYEQYF.

As for this clonotype: Possible read error: a much larger clone is one base away. The chain links TRBV6-1 to TRBJ2-5; no firm D call. Germline-derived CDR1 and CDR2 are MNHNS and SASEGT. The length of the CDR3 is 11 residues. The chain's CDR3 is CASRMVETQCF. CDR3 in DNA: TGTGCCAGCAGAATGGTGGAGACCCAGTGCTTC.